This TCR beta chain was identified during a study of regulatory T cells in long-lasting Graves disease (dated by TCRdb to 2020 to 2023). For the wider study: In the newly diagnosed Graves' disease group, patients had been taking antithyroid drugs for less than 3 months. Persistent Graves' disease patients were compared with newly diagnosed Graves' disease patients by peripheral blood TCR sequencing and RNA sequencing. The study was conducted in China and was registered as a clinical trial. A total of around 33 samples were covered by TCR sequencing, comprising roughly 13 persistent and around 20 newly diagnosed Graves' disease patients.

The method was multiplex PCR. This sample was sequenced with an Illumina HiSeq 4000. iRepertoire HTBI primers and Arm-PCR amplification of CDR3 regions were used to construct TCR beta libraries. PCR products were gel purified before sequencing. For the original study's pipeline: A total of around 59 TRBV and under 15 TRBJ segments were identified across samples and were used for gene usage analysis of CDR3 amino acid clonotypes. Filtered high-quality paired reads were merged into contigs using COPE and FqMerger. Contigs were aligned with BLAST to IMGT TRBV, TRBD and TRBJ reference genes, and CDR3 was defined per IMGT. Any clonotype with a frequency above 0.1% was classified as a highly expanded clone. Shannon entropy served as the measure of repertoire diversity, while the Gini coefficient captured V-J evenness. Public clonotypes were defined as clonotypes shared by more than one individual. TCRdb redid the processing of the public reads, applying fastp at Q25 and MiXCR, and retained in-frame beta chains. Rows with one shared CDR3 protein collapse into an entry with the most common genes and DNA. V and J calls and clone size were set by TCRdb, not the authors. This sample comprises around 360,000 distinct CDR3 sequences, 15% to 20% of them detected only once. The ten largest clones capture around 20% of the sample.

V loses 5 bases of germline sequence and J loses 5 bases, and the interval between the two ends is 10 bases. The CDR1 and CDR2 encoded by the germline V gene are MNHNS and SASEGT. The CDR3 contains 12 residues, cysteine and phenylalanine counted. Only CDR3 DNA is held: 36 bases, read in frame from base 1. As regards this clonotype: Its antigen has not been determined. No qualities accompany the bases; no much larger clone lies one base away.

The sample's time point label is to be understood as: newly diagnosed GD, antithyroid drugs for less than 3 months. RNA was extracted from PBMCs in TRIzol for both TCR sequencing and RNA sequencing. Graves' disease was diagnosed according to American Thyroid Association guidelines. Patients for the study were recruited at an endocrinology department in Xi'an, China. Each patient gave approximately 10 milliliters of peripheral blood, collected in an EDTA anticoagulant tube. Ficoll Paque Plus density gradient separation was used to isolate PBMCs, and no additional T cell sorting was done. An Agilent 2100 Bioanalyzer and agarose gel were used to check RNA quality, while a NanoDrop 2000 measured RNA concentration. The study at large found these results: The authors acknowledged the small sample size as a limitation that may reduce accuracy. Patients with persistent disease shared more public clonotypes (about 3,000) than newly diagnosed patients did (around 930). Only the TCR beta chain was sequenced and analyzed. Only peripheral blood was studied, because thyroid tissue, the primary lesion, was inaccessible. Preferential use of TRBV28, TRBJ1-2 and TRBJ2-5 was observed in persistent disease, whereas TRBV20-1 and TRBJ2-1 were favored in newly diagnosed disease. Compared with newly diagnosed patients, persistent Graves' disease patients had lower TCR Shannon entropy and fewer highly expanded clones, which suggests clonal expansion.

This sample was also put to use in a study of T cells in Graves' hyperthyroidism and ophthalmopathy. That second report states: Graves' hyperthyroidism was defined as stable when no progression to ophthalmopathy occurred over 18 months of follow-up. Hyperthyroidism patients were aged 18 to 65 years and newly diagnosed, with disease duration of less than 2 months. Patients with uncontrolled infections, other autoimmune diseases, pregnancy or lactation were excluded. Clinical symptoms, serum thyroxine and TRAb, thyroid ultrasound, and orbital computed tomography formed the basis for the diagnoses. A first-round RT-PCR of the TCR CDR3 used the HTBI primer set with the Qiagen OneStep RT-PCR kit. Most expanded thyroid clonotypes (frequency above 0.001) were also found in blood, which suggests that blood repertoires may mirror thyroid immune responses. Ophthalmopathy was separated from stable hyperthyroidism by a 13 V-J signature model, with approximately 90% sensitivity and 81% to 82% specificity obtained in cross-validation and 80%/75% obtained in testing. During validation, the model predicted progression to ophthalmopathy a median of around 6 months ahead of onset, with roughly 65% sensitivity and 72% to 85% specificity. To identify TCR V-J signatures that set the groups apart, the researchers used a discovery cohort of about a hundred patients, made up of under 45 with Graves' ophthalmopathy and about 60 with stable Graves' hyperthyroidism. Whether ophthalmopathy could be predicted prospectively was tested in an independent validation cohort made up of some 20 hyperthyroidism patients plus 17 patients who later progressed to ophthalmopathy. The 90 to 100 discovery patients were randomly split 7:3 into training and test sets. Thyroid tissue and blood T-cell repertoires from roughly six Graves' hyperthyroidism patients were also compared in the study. After sampling, hyperthyroidism patients received methimazole starting at 30 mg daily, and ophthalmopathy patients received high-dose intravenous methylprednisolone. Libraries were constructed in a second round of multiplex PCR, after which size selection and purification were performed. Libraries were sequenced paired-end with 100 bp reads on an Illumina HiSeq2000. SOAPnuke was used to process the raw data, with reads discarded if the reads contained adapters or uncalled bases, had a mean Phred below 15, or lacked an exact constant-primer or identifier match. High-quality paired reads were merged with COPE v1.2.5, and unique nucleotide sequences were defined as clonotypes. MiTCR v1.1 was used to align clonotypes to the IMGT TRBV, TRBD and TRBJ reference segments. The analysis was restricted to V-J combinations with a frequency above 0.0001, which together covered over 99% of the repertoires. A TCS score was defined as the ratio between F50 (clonal expansion) and ExV (chaos), using BLOSUM62-based TCRdist between CDR3 peptides within each V-J. Welch's t-statistics and random forest reduced 450 to 600 V-J features to about 12, which were used in a naive Bayes classifier (R e1071). Sample size was not statistically predetermined, and investigators were not blinded to group allocation. TCR Vbeta CDR3 sequencing of approximately 140 peripheral blood samples (about 45 ophthalmopathy, roughly 72 hyperthyroidism and approximately 17 progressor patients) is reported in the paper.

The receptor was derived from a woman under 30 with Graves disease. Donor details come from another sample of the same person, matched by shared clones. The material sequenced was peripheral blood mononuclear cells (PBMCs), taken at new diagnosis, from a patient treated with antithyroid drugs. This chain is built from TRBV6-1 and TRBJ2-7; perhaps TRBD2 is the D gene, with 6 bases matching. The DNA is as follows: TGTGCCAGCAGTCCTAGCGCCCACGAGCAGTACTTC. This yields the protein CASSPSAHEQYF.